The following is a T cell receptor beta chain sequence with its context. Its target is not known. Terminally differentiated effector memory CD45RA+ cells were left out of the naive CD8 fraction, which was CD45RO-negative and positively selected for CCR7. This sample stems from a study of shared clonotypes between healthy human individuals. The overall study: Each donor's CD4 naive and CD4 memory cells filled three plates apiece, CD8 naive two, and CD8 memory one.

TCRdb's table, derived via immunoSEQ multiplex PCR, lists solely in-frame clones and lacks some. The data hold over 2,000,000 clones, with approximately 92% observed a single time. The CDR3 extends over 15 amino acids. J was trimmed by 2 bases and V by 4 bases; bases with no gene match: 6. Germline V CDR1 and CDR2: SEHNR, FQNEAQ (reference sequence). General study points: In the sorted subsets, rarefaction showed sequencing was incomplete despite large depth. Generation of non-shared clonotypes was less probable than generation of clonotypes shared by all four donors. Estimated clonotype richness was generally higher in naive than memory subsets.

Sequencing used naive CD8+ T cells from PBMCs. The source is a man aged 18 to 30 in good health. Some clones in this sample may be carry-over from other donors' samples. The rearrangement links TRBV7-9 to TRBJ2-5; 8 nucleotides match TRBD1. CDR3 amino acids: CASSSRGLPQETQYF. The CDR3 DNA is TGTGCCAGCAGCTCCAGGGGGCTTCCGCAAGAGACCCAGTACTTC.